The text below deals with one T cell receptor (beta chain). Its antigen is still unknown. This specimen belongs to a study of cytomegalovirus exposure and HLA in healthy donors. About the study: A previous analysis identified around 120 million unique TCR beta sequences derived from around 180 million T cells. Study observations and caveats: Cytomegalovirus-associated TCR beta chains were listed, numbering 150 to 200. A later analysis linked a missense DCLRE1C variant to TCR beta V- and J-gene trimming.

Trimming shortened V by 1 base and J by 4 bases, and 8 bases separated the two germline ends. Looked up from germline, CDR1 is SGHAT and CDR2 is FQDESV (reference sequence). The CDR3 is 13 amino acids. The primer mix had 60 Vbeta and 13 Jbeta primers. The table came from immunoSEQ multiplex PCR; TCRdb's copy has only in-frame clones and leaves some out. This listing includes about 74,000 clones. The sample comprised PBMCs. J is TRBJ2-7 and V is TRBV11-1; D gene uncertain. This TCR was sampled from a female donor in good health and CMV-seropositive. Here the CDR3 DNA reads TGTGCCAGCAGCTTAGTTCCTATTTACGAGCAGTACTTC. Protein sequence: CASSLVPIYEQYF. Together with reference TRBV11-1 and TRBJ2-7, the CDR3 gives the full variable domain: EAEVAQSPRYKITEKSQAVAFWCDPISGHATLYWYRQILGQGPELLVQFQDESVVDDSQLPKDRFSAERLKGVDSTLKIQPAELGDSAMYLCASSLVPIYEQYFGPGTRLTVT.